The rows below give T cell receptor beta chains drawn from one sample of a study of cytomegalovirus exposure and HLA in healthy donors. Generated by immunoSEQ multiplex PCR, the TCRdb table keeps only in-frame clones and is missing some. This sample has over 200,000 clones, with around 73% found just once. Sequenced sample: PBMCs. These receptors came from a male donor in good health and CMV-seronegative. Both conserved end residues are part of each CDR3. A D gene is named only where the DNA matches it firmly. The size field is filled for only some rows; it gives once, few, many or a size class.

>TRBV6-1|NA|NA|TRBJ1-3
CATRTGFQNTIYF
TGTGCCACCAGAACAGGTTTCCAAAACACCATATATTTT
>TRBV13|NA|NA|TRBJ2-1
CASSLRSRDLNNEQFF
TGTGCCAGCAGCTTAAGATCCCGGGACTTGAACAATGAGCAGTTCTTC
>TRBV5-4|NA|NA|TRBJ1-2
CASSLDSLYGYTF
TGTGCCAGCAGTTTGGACAGCCTTTATGGCTACACCTTC
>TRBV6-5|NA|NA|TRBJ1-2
CASSYSIGRADGYTF
TGTGCCAGCAGTTACTCGATAGGCAGGGCGGATGGCTACACCTTC
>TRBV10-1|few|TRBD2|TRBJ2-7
CASRLAGVGSPYEQYF
TGCGCCAGCAGACTAGCGGGAGTCGGGAGCCCCTACGAGCAGTACTTC
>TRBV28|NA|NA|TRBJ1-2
CASSSEVYGYTF
TGTGCCAGCAGTTCCGAGGTCTATGGCTACACCTTC
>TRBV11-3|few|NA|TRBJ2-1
CASSSPGDNEQFF
TGTGCCAGCAGCTCCCCAGGTGACAATGAGCAGTTCTTC
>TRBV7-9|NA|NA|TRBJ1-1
CASSPRGGNEAFF
TGTGCCAGCAGCCCCCGGGGGGGTAATGAAGCTTTCTTT
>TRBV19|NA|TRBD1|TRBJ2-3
CASSIQGVGDTQYF
TGTGCCAGTAGTATTCAGGGGGTTGGAGATACGCAGTATTTT
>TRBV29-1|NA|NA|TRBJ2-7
CSVGSSRSYEQYF
TGCAGCGTCGGGAGCAGTCGATCCTACGAGCAGTACTTC
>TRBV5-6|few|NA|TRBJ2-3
CASSSYDYTSTDTQYF
TGTGCCAGCAGCTCGTATGATTATACTAGCACAGATACGCAGTATTTT
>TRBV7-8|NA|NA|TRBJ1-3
CASSLGWQYSGNTIYF
TGTGCCAGCAGCTTAGGATGGCAGTACTCTGGAAACACCATATATTTT
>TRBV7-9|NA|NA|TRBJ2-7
CSSSLALGGETHEQYF
TGTTCCAGCAGCTTAGCTCTGGGGGGTGAAACCCACGAGCAGTACTTC
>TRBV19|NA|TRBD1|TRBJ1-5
CASTLTGTGYQPQHF
TGTGCCAGTACCCTGACCGGGACAGGTTATCAGCCCCAGCATTTT
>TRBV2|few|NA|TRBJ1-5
CASSQRDSNQPQHF
TGTGCCAGCAGTCAACGGGATAGCAATCAGCCCCAGCATTTT
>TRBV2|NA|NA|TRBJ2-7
CASSLTGYYEQYF
TGTGCCAGCAGTCTTACAGGGTACTACGAGCAGTACTTC
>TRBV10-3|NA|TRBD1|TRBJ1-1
CAISPGQGTNTEAFF
TGTGCCATCAGTCCCGGACAGGGAACGAACACTGAAGCTTTCTTT
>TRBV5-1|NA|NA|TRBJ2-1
CASGLDSKTYNEQFF
TGCGCCAGCGGCTTAGACAGTAAAACCTACAATGAGCAGTTCTTC
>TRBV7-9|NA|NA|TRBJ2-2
CASSPSSGELFF
TGTGCCAGCAGCCCGTCTAGCGGGGAGCTGTTTTTT
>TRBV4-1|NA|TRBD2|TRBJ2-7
CASSQGPSYSGSEDEQYF
TGCGCCAGCAGCCAGGGACCATCCTATAGCGGGAGTGAGGACGAGCAGTACTTC
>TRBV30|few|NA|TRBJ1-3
CAWSFGTIYF
TGTGCCTGGAGTTTCGGCACCATATATTTT
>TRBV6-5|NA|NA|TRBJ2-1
CASSYFLTRGNEQFF
TGTGCCAGCAGTTACTTTCTGACACGAGGGAATGAGCAGTTCTTC
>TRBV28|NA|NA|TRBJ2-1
CASSLSSNEQFF
TGTGCCAGCAGTTTGTCCTCCAATGAGCAGTTCTTC
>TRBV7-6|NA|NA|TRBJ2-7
CASSLGGGQPAEQYF
TGTGCCAGCAGCTTAGGTGGTGGGCAACCCGCCGAGCAGTACTTC
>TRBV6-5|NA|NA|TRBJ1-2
CASMPGHYYGYTF
TGTGCCAGCATGCCAGGACACTACTATGGCTACACCTTC
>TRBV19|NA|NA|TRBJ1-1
CASSTHRGAGTEAFF
TGTGCCAGTAGTACCCACCGGGGGGCTGGGACTGAAGCTTTCTTT
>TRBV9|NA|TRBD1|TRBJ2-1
CASSAGTVYNEQFF
TGTGCCAGCAGCGCGGGGACAGTCTACAATGAGCAGTTCTTC
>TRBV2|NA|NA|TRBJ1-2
CASLNRDQGILF
TGTGCCAGCCTAAACCGAGACCAGGGTATTCTTTTC
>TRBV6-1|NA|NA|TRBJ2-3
CASTADFGKADTQYF
TGTGCCAGTACCGCCGACTTTGGAAAAGCAGATACGCAGTATTTT
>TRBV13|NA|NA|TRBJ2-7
CASSLVGGSSYEQYF
TGTGCCAGCAGCTTAGTTGGGGGGAGCTCCTACGAGCAGTACTTC
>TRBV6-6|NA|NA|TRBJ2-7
CASSYSGASSYEQYF
TGTGCCAGCAGTTATTCAGGGGCCAGCTCCTACGAGCAGTACTTC
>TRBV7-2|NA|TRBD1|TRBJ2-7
CASSLSTGGWEYF
TGTGCCAGCAGCTTATCGACAGGGGGCTGGGAGTACTTC
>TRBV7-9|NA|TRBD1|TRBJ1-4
CASSSRQGANEKLFF
TGTGCCAGCAGCTCCCGACAGGGGGCAAATGAAAAACTGTTTTTT
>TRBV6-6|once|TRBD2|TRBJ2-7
CASTYSGVGYEQYF
TGTGCCAGCACCTATAGCGGGGTTGGCTACGAGCAGTACTTC
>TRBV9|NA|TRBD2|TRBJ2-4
CASSVEAGVTKNIQYF
TGTGCCAGCAGCGTAGAAGCGGGAGTAACCAAAAACATTCAGTACTTC
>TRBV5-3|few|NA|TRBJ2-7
CASSQVVENEQYF
TGTGCCAGCAGCCAAGTTGTCGAGAACGAGCAGTACTTC
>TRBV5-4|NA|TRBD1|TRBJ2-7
CASSHLGTERIYEQYF
TGTGCCAGCAGCCATCTAGGGACAGAGAGAATCTACGAGCAGTACTTC
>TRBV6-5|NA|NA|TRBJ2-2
CASSSYGDTGELFF
TGTGCCAGCAGTTCCTACGGGGACACCGGGGAGCTGTTTTTT
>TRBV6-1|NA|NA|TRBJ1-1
CASSGPPVNTEAFF
TGTGCCAGCAGTGGCCCCCCAGTTAACACTGAAGCTTTCTTT
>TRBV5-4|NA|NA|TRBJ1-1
CASSLVGINTEAFF
TGTGCCAGCAGCTTGGTGGGCATAAACACTGAAGCTTTCTTT
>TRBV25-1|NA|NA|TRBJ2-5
CASSELRGGQETQYF
TGTGCCAGCAGTGAATTGAGGGGGGGCCAAGAGACCCAGTACTTC
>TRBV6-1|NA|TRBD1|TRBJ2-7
CASQERQGYEQYF
TGTGCCAGCCAAGAAAGACAGGGCTACGAGCAGTACTTC
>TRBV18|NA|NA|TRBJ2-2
CASSPPGLNTGELFF
TGTGCCAGCTCACCACCGGGCTTGAACACCGGGGAGCTGTTTTTT
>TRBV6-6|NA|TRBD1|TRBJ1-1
CASSRQGTTEAFF
TGTGCCAGCAGTAGACAGGGTACCACTGAAGCTTTCTTT
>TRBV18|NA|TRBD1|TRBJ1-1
CASSLSRPGQAGNTEAFF
TGTGCCAGCTCACTGTCCCGGCCCGGACAGGCAGGGAACACTGAAGCTTTCTTT
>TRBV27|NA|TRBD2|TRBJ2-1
CASSFGGIESSYNEQFF
TGTGCCAGCAGTTTCGGGGGGATAGAGAGCTCCTACAATGAGCAGTTCTTC
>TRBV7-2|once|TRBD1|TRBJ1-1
CASSRHPRGRRVLSTEAFF
TGTGCCAGCAGCCGCCACCCCAGGGGGCGCAGGGTTCTGAGCACTGAAGCTTTCTTT
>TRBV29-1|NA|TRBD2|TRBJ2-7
CSVQTSGSYEQYF
TGCAGCGTTCAAACTAGCGGGAGTTACGAGCAGTACTTC
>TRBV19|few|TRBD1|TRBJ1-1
CASSTAAGGAFF
TGTGCCAGTAGTACGGCGGCAGGGGGAGCTTTCTTT
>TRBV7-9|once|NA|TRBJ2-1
CSSSLGQEQFF
TGTTCCAGCAGCTTGGGACAAGAGCAGTTCTTC
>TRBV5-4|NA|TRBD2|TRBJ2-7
CASRGGVGPTYEQYF
TGTGCCAGCAGGGGGGGGGTTGGTCCCACCTACGAGCAGTACTTC
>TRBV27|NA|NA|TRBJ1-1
CASSLQGLTEAFF
TGTGCCAGCAGTTTACAGGGGCTCACTGAAGCTTTCTTT
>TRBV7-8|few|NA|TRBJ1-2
CASSSRQVYGYTF
TGTGCCAGCAGCTCACGACAGGTCTACGGCTACACCTTC